Below are 19 T cell receptor beta chains sequenced from a single sample in a study of somatic mutations in cytotoxic T cells in rheumatoid arthritis. Produced via immunoSEQ multiplex PCR; TCRdb's table is partial and in-frame only. This sample has about 7,000 clones, with over 70% found just once. The sample comprised CD8+ T cells sorted from blood. These receptors all come from an adult with rheumatoid arthritis.

V gene TRBV11-2 combines with J gene TRBJ1-6; TRBD1 matches at 10 bases. The CDR3 is 17 amino acids. The germline CDR1 and CDR2 sequences are SGHAT and FQNNGV. The V and J ends lost 1 base and 9 bases, in that order; junction bases with no gene match: 9. The CDR3 loop is CASSLAVTDRGGSPLHF. The DNA for the CDR3 is TGTGCCAGCAGCTTAGCAGTAACGGACAGGGGGGGTTCACCCCTCCACTTT.

The chain links TRBV11-2 to TRBJ2-3, with 8 bases that match TRBD1. The CDR3 is made up of 15 amino acids. From germline, CDR1 is SGHAT and CDR2 FQNNGV. Trimming took 7 bases from V and 4 from J; bases not matched to a gene: 10. CDR3 nucleotide sequence: TGTGCCAGCAACTTTGGACAGGGAGTCCCAGATACGCAGTATTTT. It yields the protein CASNFGQGVPDTQYF.

The chain employs TRBV5-1 and TRBJ2-7; 12 bases fit TRBD2. Germline CDR1 and CDR2: SGHRS and YFSETQ. V gave up 0 bases and J gave up 3 bases; unmatched junction bases: 4. The CDR3 is 16 amino acids. CDR3 loop: CASSLGTSGGHYEQYF. The CDR3 DNA reads as TGCGCCAGCAGCTTGGGAACTAGCGGGGGGCACTACGAGCAGTACTTC.

This clone has a single count. CDR3 amino acids: CASSHSGGAVNEQFF. CDR3 bases: TGTGCCAGCAGCCATAGCGGGGGGGCGGTCAATGAGCAGTTCTTC. The gene calls are TRBV27 and TRBJ2-1; TRBD2 matches 11 bases. Germline-derived CDR1 and CDR2 are MNHEY and SMNVEV (reference sequence). The CDR3 is made up of 15 amino acids. The trim removed 6 bases at V and 6 bases at J, leaving 7 bases unmatched.

As for this clone: Other DNA sequences in the sample encode the same CDR3. The rearrangement joins TRBV10-2 to TRBJ1-5; perhaps TRBD1 as D (6 bases). Germline V CDR1 and CDR2: WSHSY, SAAADI. The CDR3 is 14 amino acids. V gave up 10 bases and J gave up 6 bases, with 19 bases separating them. CDR3 region: CATSSLGRGQPQHF. CDR3 in DNA: TGCGCCACCTCCTCGCTGGGCAGGGGTCAGCCCCAGCATTTT.

V gene TRBV11-2 combines with J gene TRBJ2-1; 7 nucleotides align to TRBD1. V lost 8 bases, J lost 8 bases, and 12 bases stayed unmatched. The CDR3 runs 14 residues. Germline V gene data show CDR1 as SGHAT and CDR2 as FQNNGV. CDR3 region: CASGRQGEVHEQFF. For the CDR3, the DNA is TGTGCCAGCGGACGACAGGGTGAGGTCCATGAGCAGTTCTTC. The full variable domain, in which reference TRBV11-2 and TRBJ2-1 provide the parts outside the CDR3, is EAGVAQSPRYKIIEKRQSVAFWCNPISGHATLYWYQQILGQGPKLLIQFQNNGVVDDSQLPKDRFSAERLKGVDSTLKIQPAKLEDSAVYLCASGRQGEVHEQFFGPGTRLTVL.

The genes are TRBV19 and TRBJ1-6; D gene unclear. Trimming took 3 bases from V and 3 from J, leaving 15 bases between them. The CDR3 loop spans 17 amino acids. Germline V gives CDR1 LNHDA, CDR2 SQIVND (reference sequence). The CDR3 coding sequence is TGTGCCAGTAGTATCAACCCGGAAGGCTTCTATAATTCACCCCTCCACTTT. This codes for CASSINPEGFYNSPLHF.

This sequence joins TRBV29-1 and TRBJ2-1; possible D gene TRBD2, 5 bases. In germline, CDR1 is SQVTM, CDR2 ANQGSEA. The CDR3 is made up of 12 amino acids. The ends were cut back, 7 bases at V and 6 bases at J, with 13 bases in the middle. The CDR3 coding sequence is TGCAGCGGGAAAGGACTTCGCAATGAGCAGTTCTTC. Amino acids: CSGKGLRNEQFF.

There are a few counts of this clone. The V call is TRBV2, the J call TRBJ2-3; D is ambiguous. The CDR3 sequence is 10 residues long. Germline CDR1 and CDR2: SNHLY and FYNNEI. V was cut by 8 bases and J by 10 bases, with 10 bases left in between. CDR3 nucleotides: TGTGCCAGCGCGAGTCTTCCGCAGTATTTT. It encodes CASASLPQYF.

This chain joins TRBV19 and TRBJ2-5, with 10 bases aligning to TRBD2. From germline, CDR1 is LNHDA and CDR2 SQIVND (reference sequence). The CDR3 runs 16 residues. Trimming cost V 3 bases and J 1 base; bases outside gene matches: 5. The chain's CDR3 is CASSIGLAGVQETQYF. The CDR3 coding sequence is TGTGCCAGTAGTATCGGCCTAGCGGGGGTCCAAGAGACCCAGTACTTC. Filled out from reference TRBV19 and TRBJ2-5, the complete variable domain reads DGGITQSPKYLFRKEGQNVTLSCEQNLNHDAMYWYRQDPGQGLRLIYYSQIVNDFQKGDIAEGYSVSREKKESFPLTVTSAQKNPTAFYLCASSIGLAGVQETQYFGPGTRLLVL.

The chain employs TRBV6-4 and TRBJ2-6, with no clear D. V lost 3 bases and J 0 bases, leaving 6 bases between the germline ends. The germline gives CDR1 MRHNA, CDR2 SNTAGT. The CDR3 runs 15 residues. This CDR3 is CASSEQSSGANVLTF. For the CDR3, the DNA is TGTGCCAGCAGTGAACAGAGCTCTGGGGCCAACGTCCTGACTTTC.

This chain uses TRBV6-5 with TRBJ1-3; no definite D call. Trimming left V 5 bases short and J 4 bases short, with 6 bases between. The CDR3 extends over 12 amino acids. Looked up from germline, CDR1 is MNHEY and CDR2 is SVGAGI. CDR3 sequence reads: CASSKFGNTIYF. The CDR3 DNA reads TGTGCCAGCAGTAAGTTCGGAAACACCATATATTTT.

This sequence joins TRBV18 and TRBJ2-5, with D unclear. The better agreement between TRBJ2-7 and the DNA end casts doubt on the J call. This CDR3 region has 15 residues. Germline V gene lookup returns CDR1 KGHSH and CDR2 LQKENI. CDR3 sequence (DNA): TGTGCCAGCTCACCACAGTTCGACGGCATCTACGAGCAGTACTTC. Residues: CASSPQFDGIYEQYF.

The chain links TRBV2 to TRBJ2-7; D perhaps matches TRBD1 (5 bases). V dropped 8 bases and J dropped 3 bases, with 20 bases sitting between them. This CDR3 contains 15 residues. Germline V gives CDR1 SNHLY, CDR2 FYNNEI. The CDR3 region has the DNA TGTGCCAGCCAAACCTCCAGGGCTCTGGTCTACGAGCAGTACTTC. Its translation is CASQTSRALVYEQYF. Drawing the rest from reference TRBV2 and TRBJ2-7, the complete variable domain is EPEVTQTPSHQVTQMGQEVILRCVPISNHLYFYWYRQILGQKVEFLVSFYNNEISEKSEIFDDQFSVERPDGSNFTLKIRSTKLEDSAMYFCASQTSRALVYEQYFGPGTRLTVT.

The V and J genes are TRBV5-5 and TRBJ2-2; TRBD1 matches 8 bases. Germline CDR1 is SGHKS and CDR2 is YYEKEE (reference sequence). With V trimmed by 2 bases and J by 4 bases, 4 bases remained unmatched. This CDR3 is 15 amino acids long. The CDR3 spells CASSFLTGGTGELFF. The DNA for the CDR3 is TGTGCCAGCAGCTTCCTCACAGGGGGCACCGGGGAGCTGTTTTTT.

DNA for the CDR3: TGTGCCAGCAGTCAAACAGGGGATTTGTCTGGAAACACCATATATTTT. Protein product: CASSQTGDLSGNTIYF. The rearrangement uses TRBV2 and TRBJ1-3, with 7 bases that match TRBD1. There are 16 residues in the CDR3. With 5 bases clipped from V and 1 base from J, the junction kept 8 bases outside the gene matches. Germline values: CDR1 SNHLY, CDR2 FYNNEI.

The V and J genes are TRBV10-3 and TRBJ1-4; 8 bases line up with TRBD1. V trimming: 5 bases; J trimming: 0 bases; junction bases outside the gene matches: 11. From germline, CDR1 is ENHRY and CDR2 SYGVKD. This CDR3 is 18 amino acids long. The CDR3 reads CAISSDDRGPPTNEKLFF. The CDR3 DNA reads as TGTGCCATCAGTTCGGACGACAGGGGCCCCCCAACTAATGAAAAACTGTTTTTT.

This rearrangement joins TRBV2 to TRBJ2-4, with 12 bases fitting TRBD2. CDR3 length: 17 residues. Looked up from germline, CDR1 is SNHLY and CDR2 is FYNNEI. V lost 8 bases, J lost 0 bases, and 8 bases stayed unmatched. In DNA form, the CDR3 reads TGTGCCAGCTTTACTAGCGGGGGGTCACTAGCCAAAAACATTCAGTACTTC. Its translation is CASFTSGGSLAKNIQYF.

V usage is TRBV28 and J usage is TRBJ1-1; the match to TRBD1 covers 8 bases. V trimming: 3 bases; J trimming: 3 bases; junction bases outside the gene matches: 24. Per the germline V gene, CDR1 is MDHEN and CDR2 is SYDVKM. The CDR3 runs 21 residues. The CDR3 region has the DNA TGTGCCAGCAGTTTCCCCGTAGCCCTTCCGGGACAGGAACGGGAGGACACTGAAGCTTTCTTT. Protein sequence: CASSFPVALPGQEREDTEAFF.